A single sample is the source of the 28 T cell receptor beta chains below, sequenced in a study of T cells in women clearing cervical HPV infection. Produced via immunoSEQ multiplex PCR; TCRdb's table is partial and in-frame only. The sample table includes just under 35,000 clones. The sequencing sample was made of blood buffy coat. These receptor sequences come from a woman aged 18 to 75 with a cervical HPV16 infection that either progressed to CIN3+ or cleared (not recorded which).

About this clone: The read finishes 3 residues shy of the CDR3 end, and the germline J gene is used to complete it. V gene TRBV12-5 combines with J gene TRBJ1-2, with D hard to call. Germline V lookup: CDR1 LGHNT, CDR2 FRNRAP. Trimming cost V 9 bases and J 0 bases, with 14 bases left between them. The CDR3 is made up of 14 amino acids. The part of the CDR3 DNA that was read is TGTGCTAGACCAAGAGTGCAGGCTAACTATGGC. Translation: CARPRVQANYG. The CDR3 as a whole reads CARPRVQANYGYTF. Based on the CDR3 plus reference TRBV12-5 and TRBJ1-2, the full variable domain is DARVTQTPRHKVTEMGQEVTMRCQPILGHNTVFWYRQTMMQGLELLAYFRNRAPLDDSGMPKDRFSAEMPDATLATLKIQPSEPRDSAVYFCARPRVQANYGYTFGSGTRLTVV.

A note on this clone: The read ends 3 residues shy of where the CDR3 ends; the end is completed using the germline J gene. The chain couples TRBV20-1 to TRBJ2-2; the match to TRBD2 covers 14 bases. The CDR3 covers 16 residues. J gave up 5 bases and V 5 bases, and 7 bases lay outside the gene matches. Germline V gene sequence: CDR1 DFQATT, CDR2 SNEGSKA (reference sequence). The sequenced CDR3 bases are TGCAGTGCTTCCGGGACTAGCGGGGGAAGGACCGGGGAG. Amino acids: CSASGTSGGRTGE. The CDR3 in its entirety is CSASGTSGGRTGELFF.

Concerning this clone itself: The CDR3 end lies 3 residues beyond the end of the read and is filled in from the germline J gene. The gene calls are TRBV19 and TRBJ1-2, with D perhaps matching TRBD1 (5 bases). The CDR3 covers 21 residues. Germline loops: CDR1 LNHDA, CDR2 SQIVND (reference sequence). The CDR3 sequence: CASSRPAGTSGRGSSYNDYTF. The part of the CDR3 DNA that was read is TGTGCCAGTAGTAGACCCGCCGGGACTAGCGGGAGGGGCTCCTCCTACAATGAC.

As regards this clone: The read comes to an end 3 residues before the CDR3 does, leaving the germline J gene to fill in the end. This chain links TRBV7-8 with TRBJ1-4, with 8 bases identical to TRBD1. CDR3 length equals 15 residues. Looked up from germline, CDR1 is SGHVS and CDR2 is FQNEAQ. The chain's CDR3 is CASSMGQVYNSPLFF. The part of the CDR3 DNA that was read is TGTGCCAGCAGCATGGGACAGGTCTATAATTCACCA.

About this clone itself: From the germline J gene comes the end of the CDR3, since the read stops 3 residues before it. This chain uses TRBV30 with TRBJ2-3; 12 bases fit TRBD2. V was pared by 3 bases and J by 1 base, with 8 bases of the junction left unmatched. The CDR3 has 17 amino acids. CDR1 is GTSNPN, CDR2 SVGIG, per germline (reference sequence). The covered CDR3 bases are TGTGCCTGGAGCCCTACCTGGACTAGCGGGGGCACAGATACG. Residues: CAWSPTWTSGGTDT. The full CDR3 sequence reads CAWSPTWTSGGTDTQYF.

Comment on this clone: The CDR3 goes on 3 residues after the read ends, and that part is filled in from the germline J gene. V gene TRBV2 combines with J gene TRBJ2-1; TRBD1 matches 9 bases. There are 15 residues in the CDR3. Germline loops: CDR1 SNHLY, CDR2 FYNNEI. V gave up 6 bases and J gave up 2 bases; unmatched junction bases: 5. The CDR3: CASSRDRDPYNEQFF. The DNA read from the CDR3 is TGTGCCAGCAGCCGGGACAGGGACCCCTACAATGAG.

As concerns this clone: From the germline J gene comes the end of the CDR3, since the read stops 3 residues before it. This chain uses TRBV29-1 with TRBJ2-7, with TRBD1 identical over 9 bases. Germline lookup yields CDR1 SQVTM and CDR2 ANQGSEA. The CDR3 runs 14 residues. The junction had 9 bases not matched to a gene; V was cut back by 4 bases and J by 5 bases. The CDR3 reads CSVGLGQGLNEQYF. The part of the CDR3 DNA that was read is TGCAGCGTTGGTTTGGGACAGGGCTTAAACGAG.

Comments on this clone: Read sequence stops 3 residues before the CDR3 end, and the germline J gene provides the missing end. The chain couples TRBV11-2 to TRBJ2-5; 12 nucleotides match TRBD2. V dropped 4 bases and J dropped 5; count of bases not matched to a gene: 5. CDR3 length equals 15 residues. Germline assignment: CDR1 SGHAT and CDR2 FQNNGV. The sequenced CDR3 bases are TGTGCCAGCAGCTCCGGGACTAGCGGGTTGGAGACC. This encodes CASSSGTSGLET. The entire CDR3 is CASSSGTSGLETQYF.

For this clone: The read stops 3 residues short of the end of the CDR3; the missing end is completed from the germline J gene. The rearrangement links TRBV7-7 to TRBJ2-3; perhaps TRBD2 as D (5 bases). This CDR3 comprises 15 residues. CDR1 and CDR2 (germline): SSHAT, FNYEAQ (reference sequence). The CDR3 DNA, read in part, is TGTGCCAGCAGCCGTACGGGGATAGGGAAAGAGACG. This codes for CASSRTGIGKET. The CDR3 in its entirety is CASSRTGIGKETQYF. The full variable domain, in which reference TRBV7-7 and TRBJ2-3 provide the parts outside the CDR3, is GAGVSQSPRYKVTKRGQDVTLRCDPISSHATLYWYQQALGQGPEFLTYFNYEAQPDKSGLPSDRFSAERPEGSISTLTIQRTEQRDSAMYRCASSRTGIGKETQYFGPGTRLTVL.

Remarks on this clone: Read sequence stops 3 residues before the CDR3 end, and the germline J gene provides the missing end. The chain recombines TRBV20-1 with TRBJ1-5, with TRBD1 matching 10 bases. Germline-derived CDR1 and CDR2 are DFQATT and SNEGSKA (reference sequence). The CDR3 length is 18 residues. J lost 6 bases, V lost 6 bases, and 20 bases had no gene match. The CDR3 loop reads CSAPSPGTGVRGGQPQHF. The part of the CDR3 DNA that was read is TGCAGTGCCCCATCGCCCGGGACAGGGGTCCGAGGCGGTCAGCCC.

Comments on this clone: The read halts 3 residues ahead of the CDR3 end, with the missing end drawn from the germline J gene. This sample also contains other DNA sequences that code for the same CDR3. This chain connects TRBV7-9 to TRBJ1-2; D call uncertain. The germline V gene encodes CDR1 SEHNR and CDR2 FQNEAQ (reference sequence). The CDR3 totals 15 residues. V lost 1 base and J lost 5, with 14 bases in between. The chain's CDR3 is CASSLESGARYGYTF. The CDR3 bases that were read are TGTGCCAGCAGCTTAGAGTCGGGTGCTCGGTATGGC.

Of note for this clone: The CDR3 is cut off 3 residues early in the read; its end comes from the germline J gene. This chain connects TRBV5-1 to TRBJ1-6; 12 positions agree with TRBD1. CDR1 is SGHRS and CDR2 is YFSETQ in the germline V gene. Unmatched junction bases numbered 5, after V lost 3 bases and J lost 7 bases. The CDR3 covers 16 residues. CDR3 in amino acids: CASSSRDRGHNSPLHF. The covered CDR3 bases are TGCGCCAGCAGCTCCCGGGACAGGGGGCACAATTCACCC.

With regard to this clone: Read coverage stops 3 residues before the CDR3 terminus; the germline J gene supplies the remainder. J is TRBJ2-7 and V is TRBV2, with a possible D match to TRBD1 (6 bases). The ends were cut back, 7 bases at V and 4 bases at J, with 11 bases in the middle. This CDR3 has 12 residues. Per the germline V gene, CDR1 is SNHLY and CDR2 is FYNNEI. The chain's CDR3 is CASTVQGYEQYF. The CDR3 DNA, read in part, is TGTGCCAGCACGGTACAGGGTTACGAG.

Concerning this clone itself: The CDR3 is cut off 3 residues early in the read; its end comes from the germline J gene. The chain recombines TRBV7-3 with TRBJ2-5, with D hard to call. Germline CDR1 SGHTA, CDR2 FQGTGA. Deletions cut 5 bases from V and 1 base from J, with 20 bases between. The CDR3 runs to 17 residues. CDR3 region: CASSPPPEVLLQETQYF. The sequenced part of the CDR3 DNA is TGTGCCAGCAGCCCCCCCCCTGAAGTGCTACTCCAAGAGACC.

On this clone: The CDR3 goes on 3 residues after the read ends, and that part is filled in from the germline J gene. The chain is built from TRBV19 and TRBJ1-4, with a possible D match to TRBD1 (6 bases). This CDR3 comprises 15 residues. The V gene's germline CDR1 is LNHDA and CDR2 SQIVND (reference sequence). Trimming left V 3 bases short and J 6 bases short, with 14 bases between. CDR3 sequence reads: CASSMGGTQDEKLFF. Incomplete CDR3 DNA: TGTGCCAGTAGTATGGGGGGGACACAGGATGAAAAA. The full variable domain, its missing parts supplied by reference TRBV19 and TRBJ1-4, is DGGITQSPKYLFRKEGQNVTLSCEQNLNHDAMYWYRQDPGQGLRLIYYSQIVNDFQKGDIAEGYSVSREKKESFPLTVTSAQKNPTAFYLCASSMGGTQDEKLFFGSGTQLSVL.

Comments on this clone: The sequenced fragment ends 3 residues before the CDR3 boundary, so the rest is inferred from the germline J gene. J is TRBJ1-1 and V is TRBV18; 8 nucleotides agree with TRBD1. The CDR3 loop spans 16 amino acids. Germline V gene sequence: CDR1 KGHSH, CDR2 LQKENI. This CDR3 reads CASSPQTGTGIYEAFF. The sequenced CDR3 bases are TGTGCCAGCTCACCACAAACCGGGACAGGAATCTACGAG.

A note on this clone: The CDR3 end lies 3 residues beyond the end of the read and is filled in from the germline J gene. The gene calls are TRBV20-1 and TRBJ2-3, with 16 bases that match TRBD2. The CDR3 is 15 residues long. CDR1 DFQATT and CDR2 SNEGSKA come from the germline V gene (reference sequence). V dropped 4 bases and J dropped 3; count of bases not matched to a gene: 1. CDR3 loop: CSAKGLAGGTDTQYF. The covered CDR3 bases are TGCAGTGCTAAGGGACTAGCGGGAGGGACAGATACG.

Note on this clone: The CDR3 goes on 3 residues after the read ends, and that part is filled in from the germline J gene. The chain links TRBV5-1 to TRBJ1-2; 7 bases map to TRBD1. CDR1 SGHRS and CDR2 YFSETQ come from the germline V gene. The length of the CDR3 is 14 residues. With 0 bases clipped from V and 1 base from J, the junction kept 0 bases outside the gene matches. The CDR3 bases that were read are TGCGCCAGCAGCTTGGACAGGGGTAACTATGGC. This encodes CASSLDRGNYG. The full CDR3 protein reads CASSLDRGNYGYTF.

Comment on this clone: The observed sequence ends 3 residues before the CDR3 terminus, with the missing tail filled in from the germline J gene. The rearrangement links TRBV28 to TRBJ2-4; D perhaps matches TRBD2 (6 bases). The CDR3 is 13 residues long. Germline assignment: CDR1 MDHEN and CDR2 SYDVKM. V lost 9 bases to trimming and J lost 0 bases, with 9 bases between them. CDR3 loop: CASRGLAKNIQYF. CDR3 bases read: TGTGCCAGTAGGGGACTAGCCAAAAACATT.

A remark on this clone: Sequencing ends 3 residues short of the CDR3 end; the germline J gene provides the rest. This rearrangement joins TRBV5-1 to TRBJ1-2; tentative D call: TRBD1 (5 bases). Germline V gene data show CDR1 as SGHRS and CDR2 as YFSETQ. This CDR3 comprises 14 residues. CDR3 sequence: CASSRAGVTYDYTF. The CDR3 bases that were read are TGCGCCAGCAGCCGGGCGGGGGTAACCTACGAC.

A word on this clone: The read comes to an end 3 residues before the CDR3 does, leaving the germline J gene to fill in the end. The J gene is TRBJ1-1, the V gene TRBV7-8; 8 positions match TRBD1. The CDR3 runs 18 residues. Germline V gene sequence: CDR1 SGHVS, CDR2 FQNEAQ. V dropped 5 bases and J dropped 2; count of bases not matched to a gene: 16. The CDR3 DNA, read in part, is TGTGCCAGCAGCCCACTCCGGGACAGGCCCTTGGGTAACACTGAA. Translating it yields CASSPLRDRPLGNTE. The full CDR3 is CASSPLRDRPLGNTEAFF.

About this clone itself: The CDR3 goes on 3 residues after the read ends, and that part is filled in from the germline J gene. This chain links TRBV4-2 with TRBJ2-5, with TRBD2 identical over 13 bases. V gave up 4 bases and J gave up 5 bases; unmatched junction bases: 10. This CDR3 is 17 amino acids long. Germline values: CDR1 LGHNA, CDR2 YNFKEQ. CDR3 protein: CASSPYSTSGRGETQYF. CDR3 DNA (partial): TGTGCCAGCAGCCCATACAGCACTAGCGGGAGGGGGGAGACC.

Remarks on this clone: The CDR3 end lies 3 residues beyond the end of the read and is filled in from the germline J gene. The J gene is TRBJ2-1, the V gene TRBV5-4; 7 nucleotides align to TRBD2. Germline V gene lookup returns CDR1 SGHNT and CDR2 YYREEE (reference sequence). V lost 2 bases to trimming and J lost 4 bases; unmatched junction nucleotides: 9. The CDR3 is 16 residues long. Here the CDR3 reads CASSFALGGGYNEQFF. CDR3 bases read: TGTGCCAGCAGCTTCGCCCTGGGCGGGGGATACAATGAG.

In the case of this clone: The read stops 3 residues short of the end of the CDR3; the missing end is completed from the germline J gene. The chain uses TRBV7-2 and TRBJ1-2, with D maybe TRBD1 (5 bases). Per germline, CDR1 SGHTA and CDR2 FQGNSA. This CDR3 is 15 amino acids long. The CDR3 region is CASSLVAGQAYDYTF. Incomplete CDR3 DNA: TGTGCCAGCAGCTTAGTTGCAGGGCAGGCCTACGAC.

The CDR3 loop reads CASSQGRTGDRLYGYTF. The sequenced part of the CDR3 DNA is TGTGCCAGCAGCCAAGGGCGGACAGGGGACCGCCTATATGGC. The chain couples TRBV14 to TRBJ1-2, with 9 nucleotides matching TRBD1. The CDR3 end lies 3 residues beyond the end of the read and is filled in from the germline J gene. The CDR3 extends over 17 amino acids. Germline values: CDR1 SGHDN, CDR2 FVKESK. Losses at the gene ends were 1 base for V and 5 bases for J; bases not matched to a gene: 11.

CDR3 residues: CASSPRTPNDYTF. The DNA read from the CDR3 is TGTGCCAGCTCACCGAGGACTCCCAATGAC. The chain combines TRBV18 with TRBJ1-2; D not resolved. The read ends 3 residues before the CDR3 terminus; that terminus is restored from the germline J gene. Germline values: CDR1 KGHSH, CDR2 LQKENI. The CDR3 sequence is 13 residues long.

To note about this clone: The CDR3 end falls 3 residues outside the read, so it is completed with the germline J gene. The genes are TRBV18 and TRBJ2-2; D unclear. The CDR3 consists of 14 residues. The germline V and J ends were trimmed by 2 bases and 3 bases, with 7 bases remaining between them. From germline, CDR1 is KGHSH and CDR2 LQKENI. The CDR3 protein is CASSPEQYTGELFF. The DNA read from the CDR3 is TGTGCCAGCTCACCAGAACAGTACACCGGGGAG.

In the case of this clone: The read ends 3 residues shy of where the CDR3 ends; the end is completed using the germline J gene. The chain couples TRBV7-3 to TRBJ1-6, with 8 bases lining up with TRBD1. This CDR3 is 14 amino acids long. Looked up from germline, CDR1 is SGHTA and CDR2 is FQGTGA. Germline trimming cut 5 bases from V and 7 bases from J; bases unmatched to any gene: 4. The CDR3 sequence is CASSVGTGNSPLHF. The CDR3 bases that were read are TGTGCCAGCAGCGTTGGGACAGGCAATTCACCC.